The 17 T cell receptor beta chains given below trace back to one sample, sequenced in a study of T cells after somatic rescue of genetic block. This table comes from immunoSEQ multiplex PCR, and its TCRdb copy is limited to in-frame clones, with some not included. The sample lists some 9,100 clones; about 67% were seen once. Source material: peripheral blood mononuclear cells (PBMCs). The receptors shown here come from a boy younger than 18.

CDR3 nucleotides: TGTGCCAGCAGCTTGCCGTCCGTTAGCTACACCTTC. Protein sequence: CASSLPSVSYTF. The chain is built from TRBV5-4 and TRBJ1-2; no definite D call. The CDR3 covers 12 residues. V was shortened by 1 base and J by 9 bases, with 10 bases between the two germline ends. CDR1 is SGHNT and CDR2 is YYREEE in the germline V gene (reference sequence).

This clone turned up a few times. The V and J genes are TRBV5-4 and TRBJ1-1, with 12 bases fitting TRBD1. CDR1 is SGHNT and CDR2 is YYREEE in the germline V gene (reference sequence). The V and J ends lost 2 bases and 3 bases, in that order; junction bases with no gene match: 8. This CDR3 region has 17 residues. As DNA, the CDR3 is TGTGCCAGCAGCTTCCGGGACAGGGGGCCGGTGGACACTGAAGCTTTCTTT. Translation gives CASSFRDRGPVDTEAFF.

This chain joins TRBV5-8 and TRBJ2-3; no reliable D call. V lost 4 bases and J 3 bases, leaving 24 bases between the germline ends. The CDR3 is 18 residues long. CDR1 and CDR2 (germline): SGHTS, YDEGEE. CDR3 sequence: CASSRSFLWALGTDTQYF. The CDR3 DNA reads TGTGCCAGCAGCCGATCCTTCCTTTGGGCTCTAGGAACAGATACGCAGTATTTT.

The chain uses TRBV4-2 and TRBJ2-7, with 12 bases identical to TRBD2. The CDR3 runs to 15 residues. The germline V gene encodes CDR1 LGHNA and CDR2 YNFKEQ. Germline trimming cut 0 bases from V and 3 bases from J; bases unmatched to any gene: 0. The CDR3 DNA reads TGTGCCAGCAGCCAAGAACTAGCGGGGGGCTACGAGCAGTACTTC. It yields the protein CASSQELAGGYEQYF.

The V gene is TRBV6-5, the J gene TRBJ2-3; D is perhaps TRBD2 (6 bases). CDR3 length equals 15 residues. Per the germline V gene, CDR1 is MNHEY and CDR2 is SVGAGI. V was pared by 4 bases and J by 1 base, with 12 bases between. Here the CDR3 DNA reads TGTGCCAGCAGTTTCGCGCGGGGAGGCACAGATACGCAGTATTTT. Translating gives CASSFARGGTDTQYF.

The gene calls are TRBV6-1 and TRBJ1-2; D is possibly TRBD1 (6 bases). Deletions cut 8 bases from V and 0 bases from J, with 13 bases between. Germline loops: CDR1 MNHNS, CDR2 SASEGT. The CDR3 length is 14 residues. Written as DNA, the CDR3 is TGTGCCAGCGGTAAGGACAGACCTAACTATGGCTACACCTTC. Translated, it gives CASGKDRPNYGYTF.

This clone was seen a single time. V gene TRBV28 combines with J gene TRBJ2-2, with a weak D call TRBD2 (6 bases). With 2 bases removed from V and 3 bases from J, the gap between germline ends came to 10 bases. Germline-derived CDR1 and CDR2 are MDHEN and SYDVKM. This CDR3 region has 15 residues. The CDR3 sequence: CASSLQSGDTGELFF. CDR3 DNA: TGTGCCAGCAGTTTACAATCGGGGGACACCGGGGAGCTGTTTTTT.

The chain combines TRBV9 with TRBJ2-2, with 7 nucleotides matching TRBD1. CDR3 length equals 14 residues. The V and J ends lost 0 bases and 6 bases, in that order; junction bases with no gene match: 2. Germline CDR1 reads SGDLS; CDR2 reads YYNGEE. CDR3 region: CASSVVGGAGELFF. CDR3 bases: TGTGCCAGCAGCGTAGTAGGGGGCGCCGGGGAGCTGTTTTTT.

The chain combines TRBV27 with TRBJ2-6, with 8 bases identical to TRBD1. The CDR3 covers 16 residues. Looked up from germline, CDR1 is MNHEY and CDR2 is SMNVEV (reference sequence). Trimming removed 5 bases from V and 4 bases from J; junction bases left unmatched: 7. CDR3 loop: CASSSHRGRGANVLTF. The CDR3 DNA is TGTGCCAGCAGTAGTCACAGGGGGAGAGGGGCCAACGTCCTGACTTTC.

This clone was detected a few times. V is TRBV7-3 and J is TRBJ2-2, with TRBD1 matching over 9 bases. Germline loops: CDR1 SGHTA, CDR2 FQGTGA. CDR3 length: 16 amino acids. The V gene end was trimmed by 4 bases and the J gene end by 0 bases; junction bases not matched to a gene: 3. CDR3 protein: CASSSGTGPNTGELFF. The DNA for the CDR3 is TGTGCCAGCAGCTCAGGGACAGGGCCGAACACCGGGGAGCTGTTTTTT.

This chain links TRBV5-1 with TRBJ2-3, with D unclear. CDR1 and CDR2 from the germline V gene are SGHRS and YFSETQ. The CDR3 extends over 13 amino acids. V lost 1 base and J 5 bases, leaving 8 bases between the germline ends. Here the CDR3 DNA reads TGCGCCAGCAGCTTGAACAGATTAGATACGCAGTATTTT. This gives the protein CASSLNRLDTQYF. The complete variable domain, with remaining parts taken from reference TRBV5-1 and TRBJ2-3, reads KAGVTQTPRYLIKTRGQQVTLSCSPISGHRSVSWYQQTPGQGLQFLFEYFSETQRNKGNFPGRFSGRQFSNSRSEMNVSTLELGDSALYLCASSLNRLDTQYFGPGTRLTVL.

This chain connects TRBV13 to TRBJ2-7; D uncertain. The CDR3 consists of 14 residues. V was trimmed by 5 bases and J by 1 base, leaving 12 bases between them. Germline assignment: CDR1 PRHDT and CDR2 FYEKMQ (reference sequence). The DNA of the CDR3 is TGTGCCAGCAGCGTCCGGGCGCGATCCTACGAGCAGTACTTC. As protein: CASSVRARSYEQYF.

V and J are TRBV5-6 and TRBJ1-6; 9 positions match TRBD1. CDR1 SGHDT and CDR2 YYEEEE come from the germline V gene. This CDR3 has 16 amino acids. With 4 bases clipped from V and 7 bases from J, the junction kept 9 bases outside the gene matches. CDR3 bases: TGTGCCAGCAGCATGAGAGACGGGACAGGGAATTCACCCCTCCACTTT. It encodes CASSMRDGTGNSPLHF.

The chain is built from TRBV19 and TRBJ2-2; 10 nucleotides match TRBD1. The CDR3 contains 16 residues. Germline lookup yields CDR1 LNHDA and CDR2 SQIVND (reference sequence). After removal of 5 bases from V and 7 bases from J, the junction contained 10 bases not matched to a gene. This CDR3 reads CASSLWTGGSGGELFF. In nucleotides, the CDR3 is TGTGCCAGTAGTCTTTGGACAGGGGGAAGTGGCGGGGAGCTGTTTTTT.

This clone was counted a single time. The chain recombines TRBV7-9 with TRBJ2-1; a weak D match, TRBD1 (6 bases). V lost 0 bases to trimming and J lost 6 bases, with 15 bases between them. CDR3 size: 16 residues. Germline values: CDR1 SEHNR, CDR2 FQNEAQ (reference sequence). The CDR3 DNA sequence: TGTGCCAGCAGCTTAGCCGGACAGCCCTCCCGCAATGAGCAGTTCTTC. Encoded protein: CASSLAGQPSRNEQFF.

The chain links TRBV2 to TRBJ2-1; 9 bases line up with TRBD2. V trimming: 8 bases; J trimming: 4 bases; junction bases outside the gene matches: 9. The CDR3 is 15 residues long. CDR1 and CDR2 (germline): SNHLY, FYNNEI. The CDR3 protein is CASEKGLAIYNEQFF. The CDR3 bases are TGTGCCAGCGAAAAGGGACTAGCAATATACAATGAGCAGTTCTTC.

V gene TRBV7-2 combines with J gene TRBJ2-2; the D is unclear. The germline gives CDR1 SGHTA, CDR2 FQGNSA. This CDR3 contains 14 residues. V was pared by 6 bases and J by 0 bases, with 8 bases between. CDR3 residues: CASRHTTNTGELFF. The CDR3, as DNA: TGTGCCAGCAGGCATACAACGAACACCGGGGAGCTGTTTTTT. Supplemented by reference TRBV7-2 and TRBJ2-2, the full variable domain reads GAGVSQSPSNKVTEKGKDVELRCDPISGHTALYWYRQSLGQGLEFLIYFQGNSAPDKSGLPSDRFSAERTGGSVSTLTIQRTQQEDSAVYLCASRHTTNTGELFFGEGSRLTVL.